This TCR beta chain was identified during a study of T cell responses to AZD1222 COVID-19 vaccine. Measured with immunoSEQ multiplex PCR; TCRdb has only the in-frame clones, and not every one. There are 200,000 or so clones in the sample; around 86% occur only once, and 2.5% to 3% lies in the top ten. The germline V gene has CDR1 SEHNR and CDR2 FQNEAQ (reference sequence). The length of the CDR3 is 15 residues. V dropped 6 bases and J dropped 5; count of bases not matched to a gene: 11. This clonotype was sampled from an adult in good health. The sequences come from peripheral blood, collected on day 0 of MenACWY control vaccination. This chain joins TRBV7-9 and TRBJ2-5, with 8 bases aligning to TRBD1. As DNA, the CDR3 is TGTGCCAGCAGTTCCACAGGGGGTCCAAGGGAGACCCAGTACTTC. Its translation is CASSSTGGPRETQYF. Full variable domain (remainder filled in from reference TRBV7-9 and TRBJ2-5): DTGVSQNPRHKITKRGQNVTFRCDPISEHNRLYWYRQTLGQGPEFLTYFQNEAQLEKSRLLSDRFSAERPKGSFSTLEIQRTEQGDSAMYLCASSSTGGPRETQYFGPGTRLLVL.